This TCR beta chain was obtained from a study of T cell repertoires in cytomegalovirus infection (dated by TCRdb to about 2019). Broadly, across the study: Recently identified HLA-C-restricted CMV epitopes, whose presentation resists viral immunomodulation, were targeted by peptide stimulations together with well-studied HLA-B-restricted epitopes. The HLA type of each donor mattered for the analysis, because public TCR beta signatures pointed to carriage of CMV infection along with the matching HLA type. Study-wide findings and limitations: In both this cohort and an independent roughly 330-donor cohort, the cumulative frequency of public TCR beta family members distinguished carriers of CMV infection plus the relevant HLA type. In the ex vivo response, HLA-C-restricted CMV-specific TCR beta clonotypes were dominant, and in two of eight donors the single most frequent clonotype came from this HLA-C-restricted group.

Of note for this clonotype: Its antigen remains unidentified. Sequence at one end of the junction differs from germline and may be a read error.

What the treatment or condition label conveys for this sample: in vitro stimulation with specific CMV peptide epitopes to enrich CMV-specific T cells. The CDR3, from cysteine to phenylalanine, totals 12 residues. The CDR3 DNA has 36 bases and is translated from base 1. From a lookup of the germline V gene, CDR1 and CDR2 are MGHDK and SYGVNS. Instrument on record: Illumina HiSeq 1500. TCRdb itself trimmed the public reads at Q25 with fastp, ran MiXCR and retained productive beta chains. Rows are combined by CDR3 protein, so each entry shows the most common genes and DNA. The sample contains approximately 600,000 distinct CDR3 sequences, around 40% of them found a single time. The ten largest clones add up to around 50% of the sample.

Here the sequenced sample was cultured PBMCs, taken from culture after CMV antigen stimulation. This sequence originates from a human donor in good health (CMV status not recorded). Some clones in this sample may be carry-over from other donors' samples. The V and J segments used are TRBV25-1 and TRBJ1-5, with the D gene uncertain. The sequenced DNA: TGTGCCAGCAGTGAATTCGGTCAGCCTCAGCATTTT. Its amino acids are CASSEFGQPQHF.